This T cell receptor (beta chain) was recorded in a study of cytomegalovirus exposure and HLA in healthy donors. Donors sampled were nominally healthy, though unrecorded immune exposures were likely. CDR1 and CDR2 from the germline V gene are MNHNY and SVGAGI (reference sequence). The CDR3 has 16 residues. Unmatched junction bases numbered 4, after V lost 2 bases and J lost 0 bases. A few counts support this clone. Its antigen is unidentified. Findings of the study overall: The authors excluded some V segments, including TRBV6-2 and TRBV6-3, as indistinguishable. TCR beta V- and J-gene trimming, according to a later analysis, was linked to a missense DCLRE1C variant.

PCR amplification relied on 60 Vbeta primers (plus 13 Jbeta primers). TCRdb's table, derived via immunoSEQ multiplex PCR, lists solely in-frame clones and lacks some. The top ten hold approximately 5.6% of the sample, which has roughly 88,000 clones, 70% to 85% seen once. The sample consisted of PBMCs. The chain couples TRBV6-6 to TRBJ1-3; 7 nucleotides align to TRBD1. This receptor was taken from a man in his thirties or forties in good health and CMV-seropositive. The CDR3: CASSYQGTDSGNTIYF. Here the CDR3 DNA reads TGTGCCAGCAGTTACCAAGGGACAGACTCTGGAAACACCATATATTTT.